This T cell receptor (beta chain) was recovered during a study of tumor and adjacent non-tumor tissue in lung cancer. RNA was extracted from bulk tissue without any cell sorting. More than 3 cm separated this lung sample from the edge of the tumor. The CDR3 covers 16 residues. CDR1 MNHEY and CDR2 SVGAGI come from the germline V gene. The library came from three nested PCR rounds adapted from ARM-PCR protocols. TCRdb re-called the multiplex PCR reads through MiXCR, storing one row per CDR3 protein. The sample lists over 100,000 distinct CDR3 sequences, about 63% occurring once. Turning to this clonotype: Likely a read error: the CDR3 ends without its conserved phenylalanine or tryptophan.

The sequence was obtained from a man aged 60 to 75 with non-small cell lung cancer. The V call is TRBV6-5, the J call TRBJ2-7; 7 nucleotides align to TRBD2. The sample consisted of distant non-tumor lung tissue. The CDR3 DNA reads TGTGACAGCAGTTACCCAAGGACCAGCGGGACCTACGAGCAGTACTCC. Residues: CDSSYPRTSGTYEQYS.